This paragraph covers one T cell receptor (beta chain) sequence. Those enrolled, adults aged roughly 18 to 89 years, came from some 25 US areas. Participants' own reports of clinical history determined their cohort assignment. Cohort 3 recovery required two negative PCRs, clearance, or symptom resolution. The sample is drawn from a study of blood T cell repertoires in COVID-19. Per the study methods: Cell counts per sample came from amplifying reference gene primers. Libraries were prepared by immunoSEQ multiplex PCR; TCRdb keeps only in-frame clonotypes and omits some of them. That table supplies the V and J calls and clone size; D and trimming were determined from the DNA. The top ten hold around 1.9% of the sample, which has around 500,000 clones, approximately 87% seen once. Input material: PBMCs or T cells enriched from blood (not recorded which). The receptor's source is a middle-aged woman who had recovered from COVID-19.

The CDR3 DNA reads as TGTGCCAGCAGCTTAAACCGGGGACTAGCGGGAGGGTTCGAGCAGTACTTC. Translating it yields CASSLNRGLAGGFEQYF. J is TRBJ2-7 and V is TRBV7-2; TRBD2 aligns across 16 bases. V gave up 2 bases and J gave up 6 bases; unmatched junction bases: 7. This CDR3 is 17 amino acids long. CDR1 SGHTA and CDR2 FQGNSA come from the germline V gene.